This T cell receptor (beta chain) was documented in a study of blood T cell repertoires in COVID-19. Study background: T cells, B-cell-depleted T cells, or PBMCs provided the cDNA or gDNA that served as material.

This table comes from immunoSEQ multiplex PCR, and its TCRdb copy is limited to in-frame clones, with some not included. Of some 490,000 clones in the sample, more than 85% were seen once. As to this clone: A much larger clone differs by one base, so this may be a read error.

This study enrolled people aged roughly 18 to 90 from about two dozen US geographic areas. Participants reported their clinical history, and cohort assignment relied on those reports. The germline CDR1 and CDR2 sequences are SGHTA and FQGNSA. CDR3 length: 14 amino acids. Trimming at V came to 1 base and at J to 6 bases, leaving 2 bases not matched to a gene. This TCR was sampled from a woman in her sixties who had recovered from COVID-19. The rearrangement uses TRBV7-2 and TRBJ2-1; 8 bases map to TRBD2. Material for sequencing was PBMCs or T cells enriched from blood (not recorded which). CDR3 DNA sequence: TGTGCCAGCAGCTTAGACCGGGGGGGCAATGAGCAGTTCTTC. This encodes CASSLDRGGNEQFF.